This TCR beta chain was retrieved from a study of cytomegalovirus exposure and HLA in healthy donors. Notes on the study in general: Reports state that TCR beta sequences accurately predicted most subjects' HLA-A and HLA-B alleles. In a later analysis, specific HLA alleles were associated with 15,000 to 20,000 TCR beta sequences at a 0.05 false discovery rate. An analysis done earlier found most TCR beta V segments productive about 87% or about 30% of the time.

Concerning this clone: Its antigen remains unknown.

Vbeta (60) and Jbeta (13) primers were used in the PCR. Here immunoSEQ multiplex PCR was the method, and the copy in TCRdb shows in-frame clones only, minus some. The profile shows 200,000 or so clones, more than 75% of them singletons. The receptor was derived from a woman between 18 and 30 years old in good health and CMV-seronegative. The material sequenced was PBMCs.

The CDR3 protein is CAISEGSGSTTDTQYF. The CDR3 nucleotides read TGTGCCATCAGTGAGGGTAGCGGGAGCACCACAGATACGCAGTATTTT. This chain connects TRBV10-3 to TRBJ2-3, with 9 bases fitting TRBD2. Trimming removed 2 bases from V and 2 bases from J; junction bases left unmatched: 5. Germline V gene sequence: CDR1 ENHRY, CDR2 SYGVKD. The CDR3 is made up of 16 amino acids.